A selection of T cell receptor beta chains follows, all from one sample in a study of cytomegalovirus exposure and HLA in healthy donors. Clones were read by immunoSEQ multiplex PCR, and TCRdb kept only the in-frame ones, dropping some. The sample lists roughly 160,000 clones; around 81% were seen once. Sequenced input: PBMCs. The receptors shown here come from a woman between 45 and 65 years old in good health and CMV-seronegative. Each CDR3 is given with its conserved first and last residue. D genes are given only for firm matches. Some rows mark clone size as missing; the rest say once, few, many or name a class of expanded clone.

d_gene: TRBD2; abundance: -; len: 16; v_gene: TRBV9; j_gene: TRBJ2-7; CDR3nt: TGTGCCAGCAGCGCTGGGAGCTCGGGAGGCGCGTACGAGCAGTACTTC; CDR3aa: CASSAGSSGGAYEQYF
d_gene: TRBD2; abundance: -; len: 14; v_gene: TRBV5-8; j_gene: TRBJ2-5; CDR3nt: TGTGCCAGCAGACAAGGGACTAAACAAGAGACCCAGTACTTC; CDR3aa: CASRQGTKQETQYF
d_gene: -; abundance: -; len: 14; v_gene: TRBV27; j_gene: TRBJ1-2; CDR3nt: TGTGCCAGCAGTTCCGCCGACACTAACTATGGCTACACCTTC; CDR3aa: CASSSADTNYGYTF
d_gene: TRBD2; abundance: -; len: 13; v_gene: TRBV5-1; j_gene: TRBJ2-4; CDR3nt: TGCGCCAGCAGCCGGGAGGGGGAAAACATTCAGTACTTC; CDR3aa: CASSREGENIQYF
d_gene: -; abundance: few; len: 11; v_gene: TRBV28; j_gene: TRBJ1-4; CDR3nt: TGTGCCAGCAGTAGGGGTGAAAAACTGTTTTTT; CDR3aa: CASSRGEKLFF
d_gene: TRBD1; abundance: -; len: 14; v_gene: TRBV6-4; j_gene: TRBJ2-1; CDR3nt: TGTGCCAGCAGTGTTTCAGGGGGCACCGATGAGCAGTTCTTC; CDR3aa: CASSVSGGTDEQFF
d_gene: TRBD2; abundance: -; len: 16; v_gene: TRBV5-8; j_gene: TRBJ2-3; CDR3nt: TGTGCCAGCAGCTTGGTTAGCGGGAGGGCCCGGGATACGCAGTATTTT; CDR3aa: CASSLVSGRARDTQYF
d_gene: TRBD1; abundance: -; len: 15; v_gene: TRBV30; j_gene: TRBJ1-4; CDR3nt: TGTGCCTGGAGTCCGCCGGACAGGGCGCGTGAAAAACTGTTTTTT; CDR3aa: CAWSPPDRAREKLFF
d_gene: -; abundance: -; len: 13; v_gene: TRBV13; j_gene: TRBJ2-1; CDR3nt: TGTGCCAGCAGCGCATACCAGTACAATGAGCAGTTCTTC; CDR3aa: CASSAYQYNEQFF
d_gene: -; abundance: -; len: 15; v_gene: TRBV6-6; j_gene: TRBJ1-1; CDR3nt: TGTGCCAGCAGTCCGACAAGGCCGCGGGACACTGAAGCTTTCTTT; CDR3aa: CASSPTRPRDTEAFF
d_gene: TRBD1; abundance: -; len: 18; v_gene: TRBV23-1; j_gene: TRBJ1-1; CDR3nt: TGCGCCAGCAGTCCCCCAGGGGACAGGGAATCACCGCGGACTGAAGCTTTCTTT; CDR3aa: CASSPPGDRESPRTEAFF
d_gene: TRBD2; abundance: few; len: 14; v_gene: TRBV2; j_gene: TRBJ2-1; CDR3nt: TGTGCCAGCAGTGCCGAAGCGGGGGGGCCGGAATATTTCTTC; CDR3aa: CASSAEAGGPEYFF
d_gene: -; abundance: -; len: 14; v_gene: TRBV15; j_gene: TRBJ2-1; CDR3nt: TGTGCCACCAGCACCTTGGTGGGGGCGAATGAGCAGTTCTTC; CDR3aa: CATSTLVGANEQFF
d_gene: TRBD1; abundance: -; len: 14; v_gene: TRBV2; j_gene: TRBJ2-7; CDR3nt: TGTGCCAGCACCCCGGGACAGAAGTCCTACGAGCAGTACTTC; CDR3aa: CASTPGQKSYEQYF
d_gene: -; abundance: -; len: 14; v_gene: TRBV27; j_gene: TRBJ2-7; CDR3nt: TGTGCCAGCAGTACAGGAGACAGACGTCGCCAGCAGTACTTC; CDR3aa: CASSTGDRRRQQYF
d_gene: TRBD1; abundance: once; len: 19; v_gene: TRBV18; j_gene: TRBJ2-3; CDR3nt: TGTGCCAGCTCACCGACCACGCCTTTCCGGGACAGGGGCACAGATACGCAGTATTTT; CDR3aa: CASSPTTPFRDRGTDTQYF
d_gene: TRBD1; abundance: -; len: 18; v_gene: TRBV7-9; j_gene: TRBJ1-1; CDR3nt: TGTGCCAGCAGCTTCTCCTACGACAGGGTAGGTGTCGGCACTGAAGCTTTCTTT; CDR3aa: CASSFSYDRVGVGTEAFF
d_gene: TRBD2; abundance: -; len: 17; v_gene: TRBV4-3; j_gene: TRBJ2-1; CDR3nt: TGCGCCAGCAGCCAAGACAGCGGGGGCCTCTCCTACAATGAGCAGTTCTTC; CDR3aa: CASSQDSGGLSYNEQFF
d_gene: -; abundance: -; len: 16; v_gene: TRBV6-1; j_gene: TRBJ2-7; CDR3nt: TGTGCCAGCAGTGAAGCACTCCCGAGGGCGGGCTACGAGCAGTACTTC; CDR3aa: CASSEALPRAGYEQYF
d_gene: -; abundance: few; len: 15; v_gene: TRBV14; j_gene: TRBJ1-2; CDR3nt: TGTGCCAGCAGCCAAGGCCCAGCGGCTTTACGTGGCTACACCTTC; CDR3aa: CASSQGPAALRGYTF
d_gene: TRBD2; abundance: -; len: 14; v_gene: TRBV6-5; j_gene: TRBJ2-3; CDR3nt: TGTGCCAGCAGTTACTCGGGGAGGGCAGATACGCAGTATTTT; CDR3aa: CASSYSGRADTQYF
d_gene: TRBD1; abundance: -; len: 13; v_gene: TRBV10-3; j_gene: TRBJ2-7; CDR3nt: TGTGCCATCACTAGAGGACAGGGGGAGAGGCAGTACTTC; CDR3aa: CAITRGQGERQYF
d_gene: -; abundance: once; len: 13; v_gene: TRBV4-1; j_gene: TRBJ2-7; CDR3nt: TGCGCCAGCAGCCAAGATAGCTTAAAAAAGCAGTACTTC; CDR3aa: CASSQDSLKKQYF
d_gene: TRBD1; abundance: -; len: 16; v_gene: TRBV28; j_gene: TRBJ2-1; CDR3nt: TGTGCCAGCAGGAAAGACAGGGCAGACGGGTACAATGAGCAGTTCTTC; CDR3aa: CASRKDRADGYNEQFF
d_gene: -; abundance: -; len: 14; v_gene: TRBV7-9; j_gene: TRBJ1-1; CDR3nt: TGTGCCAGCAGCTCGAGGGTCGGTGACACTGAAGCTTTCTTT; CDR3aa: CASSSRVGDTEAFF
d_gene: -; abundance: -; len: 13; v_gene: TRBV5-1; j_gene: TRBJ2-7; CDR3nt: TGCGCCAGCAGCCGTGACAGTGCCTACGAGCAGTACTTC; CDR3aa: CASSRDSAYEQYF
d_gene: -; abundance: -; len: 13; v_gene: TRBV7-8; j_gene: TRBJ1-1; CDR3nt: TGTGCCAGCAGCTTAGACCCCCCGGGTCGGGCTTTCTTT; CDR3aa: CASSLDPPGRAFF
d_gene: -; abundance: once; len: 14; v_gene: TRBV5-1; j_gene: TRBJ2-3; CDR3nt: TGCGCCAGCAGCCTACAGGGATTCACAGATACGCAGTATTTT; CDR3aa: CASSLQGFTDTQYF
d_gene: TRBD2; abundance: -; len: 15; v_gene: TRBV5-1; j_gene: TRBJ2-7; CDR3nt: TGCGCCAGCAGCTTCGGAGCGGGGGGGACCTACGAGCAGTACTTC; CDR3aa: CASSFGAGGTYEQYF
d_gene: -; abundance: -; len: 14; v_gene: TRBV6-5; j_gene: TRBJ2-2; CDR3nt: TGTGCCAGCAGTGAATCGGGGGACCCCGGGGAGCTGTTTTTT; CDR3aa: CASSESGDPGELFF
d_gene: TRBD1; abundance: -; len: 11; v_gene: TRBV30; j_gene: TRBJ2-7; CDR3nt: TGTGCCTGGGACAGGGAAAGCGAGCAGTACTTC; CDR3aa: CAWDRESEQYF
d_gene: TRBD1; abundance: once; len: 14; v_gene: TRBV6-1; j_gene: TRBJ2-7; CDR3nt: TGTGCCAGCAGTGAACACAGGGGTGCCTACGAGCAGTACTTC; CDR3aa: CASSEHRGAYEQYF
d_gene: TRBD2; abundance: -; len: 14; v_gene: TRBV27; j_gene: TRBJ2-1; CDR3nt: TGTGCCACCCTGGGACTAGCGGGTGGAGGGGAGCAGTTCTTC; CDR3aa: CATLGLAGGGEQFF
d_gene: TRBD2; abundance: -; len: 15; v_gene: TRBV28; j_gene: TRBJ2-7; CDR3nt: TGTGCCAGCAGTTTATCGCTAGCGGCTACCTACGAGCAGTACTTC; CDR3aa: CASSLSLAATYEQYF
d_gene: -; abundance: -; len: 15; v_gene: TRBV28; j_gene: TRBJ2-6; CDR3nt: TGTGCCAGCGGAAAGGACAGTCGGAGGGCCAACGTCCTGACTTTC; CDR3aa: CASGKDSRRANVLTF
d_gene: -; abundance: -; len: 14; v_gene: TRBV25-1; j_gene: TRBJ2-1; CDR3nt: TGTGCCAGCAGTGAATACGGCGGGTACAATGAGCAGTTCTTC; CDR3aa: CASSEYGGYNEQFF